The sequence of this T cell receptor beta chain was determined in a study of beta chain features in type 1 diabetes (dated by TCRdb to the late 2010s). The study in broad terms: Mean age, gender distribution, total cell number and subset yield were not different between patients and healthy donors. A total of 107,917,701 sorted cells were examined across all samples, and the number of cells per subset was strongly correlated with RNA yield. In the study, recently diagnosed type 1 diabetes patients and matched healthy donors were compared on the TCRB repertoires of their sorted circulating CD4+ T cell subsets. Regulatory and stem cell-like memory subsets were obtained from only 8 patients and roughly eight healthy donors, while naive and central memory subsets were obtained from all 28 donors.

The High Capacity cDNA Reverse Transcription Kit was used to reverse transcribe all of the isolated RNA, meaning that expressed TCRB transcripts were what got sequenced. Deep immunoSEQ sequencing was applied to naive, central memory and regulatory T cell samples, giving an average of about 3.8 million total reads per sample. Sorted cells were lysed in RLT buffer, and RNA was extracted using DNase-treated RNeasy Micro or Mini kits according to cell number. Each cell subset was processed separately to prevent cross-contamination, with patient and healthy donor samples processed together. The immunoSEQ multiplex PCR was used to amplify TCRB sequences from cDNA, yielding 87-bp fragments that span the CDR3 region. Sequencing of the amplicons was performed on the Illumina HiSeq platform. The study's own analysis went as follows. Synthetic template baselines were used to correct PCR bias computationally, reads within Hamming distance 2 were collapsed, and singletons that could not be merged were discarded. Reads were aligned to IMGT to assign V, D and J genes, CDR3 length, and insertions or deletions at six rearrangement sites. Within each subset, clonotype counts were normalized to the number of sorted cells before true diversity and Gini coefficients were calculated with the tcR R package. Repertoire sharing was quantified using the overlap coefficient calculated on TCRB nucleotide sequences. TCRdb took this table from immuneACCESS and kept in-frame rearrangements with V and J called. Such tables lack part of the clones; where checked against another copy, unresolved V genes explain under half of the gap, and the rest is unexplained. The DNA was the basis for D and trimming; V, J and clone size are from that table. The sample yields roughly 150,000 clones; approximately 7.9% were counted once. The leading ten clones occupy 0.5% of the sample.

Each donor gave one peripheral blood draw, roughly 0.12 L on average, collected into heparinised tubes. A BD FACSAria II and a panel including CD45RO, CCR7, CD25, CD127, CD95 and CD27 were used to sort naive, central memory, regulatory and stem cell-like memory CD4+ T cells. A purity above 95% was achieved for all sorted populations. PBMCs were separated immediately by Lymphoprep density gradient centrifugation and were stained directly, without being cultured. So that batch effects would be minimized, each experiment stained and sorted samples in pairs, pairing one healthy donor with one patient. Trimmed from V: 4 bases; trimmed from J: 7 bases; junction bases lacking a gene match: 6. The CDR3 contains 13 residues, cysteine and phenylalanine counted. This entry keeps only the CDR3 DNA: 39 bases, framed from base 1. For CDR1 and CDR2, the germline V gene lists SGHTA and FQGNSA. About this clone: Its target antigen remains unknown. Per-nucleotide qualities are absent, and no much larger clonotype sits a single base away.

Study-level results and caveats: Naive, central memory and regulatory TCRB repertoires appeared more similar among patients than among healthy donors. Only small numbers of individuals were included in the HLA sub-analyses, which left unresolved whether HLA type had any influence on TCRB rearrangement. PCR may preferentially amplify shorter templates, but because patient and control samples were amplified and corrected together, any resulting skew would affect both groups equally. At VDJ recombination sites, patients with type 1 diabetes made fewer insertions and deleted more nucleotides, a pattern implying thymic rearrangement abnormalities. In all four CD4+ subsets, TCRB CDR3 length was moderately but significantly shorter in type 1 diabetes patients. Because cDNA was sequenced instead of genomic DNA, highly expressing activated cells could be over-represented, though the groups showed no difference in activation or CD3 levels.

Sample: central memory CD4+ T cells from blood. This TCR derives from a man aged 18 to 30 with type 1 diabetes. Here the chain combines TRBV7-2 and TRBJ1-2; TRBD1 fits 7 bases in the junction. The DNA is TGTGCCAGCAGCTATAAGACAGGGTCTGGCTACACCTTC. It is translated as CASSYKTGSGYTF.